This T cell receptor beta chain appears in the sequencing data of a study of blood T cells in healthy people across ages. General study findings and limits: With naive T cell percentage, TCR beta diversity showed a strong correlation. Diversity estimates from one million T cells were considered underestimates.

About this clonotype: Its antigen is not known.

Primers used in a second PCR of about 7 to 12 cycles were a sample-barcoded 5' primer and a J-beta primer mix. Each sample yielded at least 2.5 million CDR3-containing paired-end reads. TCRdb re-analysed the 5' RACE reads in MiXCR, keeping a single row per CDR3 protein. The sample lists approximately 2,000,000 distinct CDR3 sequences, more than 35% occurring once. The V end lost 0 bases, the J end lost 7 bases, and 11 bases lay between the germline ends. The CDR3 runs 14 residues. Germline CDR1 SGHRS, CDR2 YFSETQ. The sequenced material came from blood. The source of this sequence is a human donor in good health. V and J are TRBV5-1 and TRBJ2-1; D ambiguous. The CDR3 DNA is TGCGCCAGCAGCTTGGCGGACCCTAGGAATGAGCAGTTCTTC. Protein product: CASSLADPRNEQFF.